The sequence of this T cell receptor (beta chain) was determined in a study of T cell responses to AZD1222 COVID-19 vaccine. Whole-study findings and limits: Most donors were white British, females outnumbered males, and clonal diversity was possibly underestimated.

Turning to this clone: Its target is not known.

The method was immunoSEQ multiplex PCR; TCRdb's version includes in-frame clones alone and lacks a portion of them. The data hold 200,000 to 250,000 clones, with roughly 94% observed a single time. CDR1 and CDR2 (germline): MNHEY, SVGAGI. Trimming cost V 2 bases and J 0 bases, with 8 bases left between them. The length of the CDR3 is 15 residues. The TCR originated in an adult who received the MenACWY meningococcal vaccine as a control. V gene TRBV6-5 combines with J gene TRBJ1-5; D remains ambiguous. The sample consisted of peripheral blood, taken 28 days after the second dose of the MenACWY control vaccine. DNA of the CDR3: TGTGCCAGCAGTTACGGCATTGGTAGCAATCAGCCCCAGCATTTT. This encodes CASSYGIGSNQPQHF.